This record covers a single T cell receptor (beta chain). Time point specified: pretreatment peripheral blood. These data are taken from a study of PD-L1 blockade in urothelial cancer. Germline-derived CDR1 and CDR2 are SEHNR and FQNEAQ (reference sequence). V trimming: 3 bases; J trimming: 5 bases; junction bases outside the gene matches: 3. This CDR3 region has 14 residues. Assay: immunoSEQ multiplex PCR; the TCRdb copy retains only in-frame clones and omits some. The sample yields under 95,000 clones, 84% seen once. The TCR comes from a man between 60 and 70 years old with urothelial cancer. The rearrangement uses TRBV7-9 and TRBJ2-7, with 11 bases aligning to TRBD2. Source: PBMCs, taken around atezolizumab (anti-PD-L1) treatment. In DNA, the CDR3 is TGTGCCAGCAGCTTGCAACTAGCGGGAGACGAGCAGTACTTC. It yields the protein CASSLQLAGDEQYF.